Listed below are T cell receptor beta chains from one sample, sequenced in a study of blood T cell repertoires in COVID-19. The repertoire was sequenced with immunoSEQ multiplex PCR; TCRdb's copy has only in-frame clones and lacks some. The top ten hold approximately 10% of the sample, which has tens of thousands of clones, less than 90% seen once. Source material: peripheral blood. These TCRs come from a human donor in a cohort sampled during active COVID-19. Both conserved end residues are part of each CDR3.

>TRBJ2-3|TRBV5-1
CASSWSSGGGTDTQYF
>TRBJ1-4|TRBV29-1
CSVPSGGTNEKLFF
>TRBJ2-7|TRBV19
CASTPGTSGSYEQYF
>TRBJ2-7|TRBV28
CASSLGPGTGYPREQYF
>TRBJ1-5|TRBV28
CASSLVQGSQPQHF
>TRBJ2-6|TRBV2
CASSEKLSGANVLTF
>TRBJ2-6|TRBV7-3
CASRSNLAGGRGNVLTF
>TRBJ2-7|TRBV7-2
CASSIVGLAGGQFYEQYF
>TRBJ1-1|TRBV15
CATSRDPTGTEAFF
>TRBJ1-1|TRBV28
CASSVQGVNTEAFF
>TRBJ1-5|TRBV7-8
CASSFGGRDQPQHF
>TRBJ2-5|TRBV7-3
CASSLVAQETQYF
>TRBJ1-2|TRBV5-4
CASSLGRGAGGYTF
>TRBJ2-1|TRBV30
CAWSRLAANYNEQFF
>TRBJ1-2|TRBV5-4
CASSLRTGRARGYTF
>TRBJ1-1|TRBV10-3
CAISGPRTENTEAFF
>TRBJ2-3|TRBV7-8
CASSLVQGGSTDTQYF
>TRBJ1-1|TRBV30
CAWSSGDWITEAFF
>TRBJ1-5|TRBV30
CAWSRGQEGTQPQHF
>TRBJ2-3|TRBV18
CASSTLQDTQYF
>TRBJ2-7|TRBV28
CASSFISGRPYEQYF
>TRBJ1-1|TRBV5-4
CASSFTGRDTEAFF
>TRBJ2-5|TRBV27
CASSLAPAGGGTQYF
>TRBJ2-7|TRBV7-2
CASSLQGAYEQYF
>TRBJ1-4|TRBV10-3
CAISGGSGANEKLFF
>TRBJ1-5|TRBV19
CASSIPNQPQHF
>TRBJ1-4|TRBV28
CASSLGTGGVGANEKLFF
>TRBJ2-5|TRBV5-5
CASSPADRGPPTQYF
>TRBJ2-3|TRBV7-6
CASSLVGGPSTDTQYF
>TRBJ1-1|TRBV18
CASSPTGGNTEAFF
>TRBJ1-2|TRBV2
CASSGQGTNYGYTF
>TRBJ2-3|TRBV7-3
CASSVTSGDTQYF
>TRBJ2-2|TRBV18
CASSPEAGNTGELFF
>TRBJ1-1|TRBV19
CASSMRSPAGTGGPDTEAFF
>TRBJ1-1|TRBV6-2/TRBV6-3
CASSYLPRGGREDTEAFF
>TRBJ1-5|TRBV6-2/TRBV6-3
CASSYLPGTGVGNQPQHF
>TRBJ2-1|TRBV7-3
CASSRTQSSYNEQFF
>TRBJ1-6|TRBV3-1/TRBV3-2
CASMDGDNSPLHF